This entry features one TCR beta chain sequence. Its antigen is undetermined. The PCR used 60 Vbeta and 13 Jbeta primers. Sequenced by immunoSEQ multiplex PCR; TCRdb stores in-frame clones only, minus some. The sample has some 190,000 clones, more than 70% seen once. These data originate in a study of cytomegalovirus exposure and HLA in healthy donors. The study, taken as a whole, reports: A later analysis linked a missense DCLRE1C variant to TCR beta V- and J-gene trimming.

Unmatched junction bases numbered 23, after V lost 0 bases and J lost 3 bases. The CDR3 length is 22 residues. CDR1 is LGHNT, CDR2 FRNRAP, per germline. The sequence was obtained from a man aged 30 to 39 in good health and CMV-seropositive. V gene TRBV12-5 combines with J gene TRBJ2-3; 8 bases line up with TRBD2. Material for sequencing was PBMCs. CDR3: CASGLVIWVAGKEVRLTDTQYF. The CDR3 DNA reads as TGTGCTAGTGGTTTGGTAATATGGGTAGCGGGAAAGGAAGTGAGACTAACAGATACGCAGTATTTT.